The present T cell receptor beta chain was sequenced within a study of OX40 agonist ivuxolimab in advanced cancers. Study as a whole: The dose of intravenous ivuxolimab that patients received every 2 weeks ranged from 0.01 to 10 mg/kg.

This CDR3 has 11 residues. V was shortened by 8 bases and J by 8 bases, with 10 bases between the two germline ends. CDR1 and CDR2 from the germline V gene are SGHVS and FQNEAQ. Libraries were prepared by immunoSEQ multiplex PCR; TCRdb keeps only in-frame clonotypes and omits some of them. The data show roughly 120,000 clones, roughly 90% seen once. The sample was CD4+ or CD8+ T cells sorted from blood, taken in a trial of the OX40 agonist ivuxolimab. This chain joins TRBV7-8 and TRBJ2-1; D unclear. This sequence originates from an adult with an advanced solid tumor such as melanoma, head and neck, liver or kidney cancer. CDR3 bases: TGTGCCAGCCAAGGGTTCTATGAGCAGTTCTTC. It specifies CASQGFYEQFF.